This T cell receptor (beta chain) was identified during a study of STAT5B mutations in CD4+ large granular lymphocyte leukemia. Study results and limitations: Patient CD4-sorted repertoires looked more clonal than healthy CD4+ repertoires, even without putative leukemic clones. Higher CD4+ than CD8+ T-LGLL clonality might reflect small sample size.

Points on this clone: Its antigen is still unknown.

This CDR3 contains 16 residues. Germline V gene lookup returns CDR1 SGHNT and CDR2 YYREEE (reference sequence). V gave up 4 bases and J gave up 4 bases; unmatched junction bases: 9. Repertoires were generated with immunoSEQ multiplex PCR, while TCRdb's copy carries only in-frame clones and drops some. The table includes some 2,000 clones, roughly 70% detected once. The J gene is TRBJ2-3, the V gene TRBV5-4; TRBD2 matches at 10 bases. Sequencing used PBMCs. The sequence was obtained from a woman aged 70-85 years with CD4+ T-cell large granular lymphocyte leukemia. This chain's CDR3 is CASSPRAGGMSDTQYF. The CDR3 nucleotides read TGTGCCAGCAGCCCGAGAGCGGGGGGGATGTCAGATACGCAGTATTTT.